Each of the 30 T cell receptor beta chains below was sequenced from the same sample in a study of OX40 agonist ivuxolimab in advanced cancers. Only in-frame clones appear in the TCRdb table, and some are missing; sequencing was by immunoSEQ multiplex PCR. In the table there are around 74,000 clones, around 80% of which are singletons. Specimen: CD4+ or CD8+ T cells sorted from blood, collected in a trial of the OX40 agonist ivuxolimab. The receptors derive from an adult with an advanced solid tumor such as melanoma, head and neck, liver or kidney cancer.

The rearrangement joins TRBV5-1 to TRBJ2-5, with D maybe TRBD1 (6 bases). The germline V and J ends were trimmed by 2 bases and 0 bases, with 8 bases remaining between them. Germline V gene sequence: CDR1 SGHRS, CDR2 YFSETQ. This CDR3 contains 14 residues. In nucleotides, the CDR3 is TGCGCCAGCAGCTTAAGGGGGTACCAAGAGACCCAGTACTTC. It specifies CASSLRGYQETQYF.

The rearrangement uses TRBV19 and TRBJ1-4; D is possibly TRBD1 (5 bases). The germline V gene encodes CDR1 LNHDA and CDR2 SQIVND (reference sequence). Trimming took off 6 bases at V and 8 bases at J, with 16 bases between the two ends. There are 14 residues in the CDR3. CDR3: CASSDRPWYEKLFF. DNA for the CDR3: TGTGCCAGTAGCGACAGACCCTGGTACGAAAAACTGTTTTTT.

The genes are TRBV5-1 and TRBJ2-3; D is perhaps TRBD1 (6 bases). CDR1 SGHRS and CDR2 YFSETQ come from the germline V gene. V lost 4 bases to trimming and J lost 2 bases, with 17 bases between them. CDR3 length: 16 residues. This CDR3 is CASSVTGPAVTDTQYF. The CDR3 DNA is TGCGCCAGCAGCGTGACAGGCCCGGCCGTCACAGATACGCAGTATTTT.

The CDR3 sequence: CASSPSTGRIEQFF. The CDR3 nucleotides read TGTGCCAGCTCACCGTCGACAGGGCGGATTGAGCAGTTCTTC. The chain employs TRBV18 and TRBJ2-1, with 7 bases matching TRBD1. This CDR3 region has 14 residues. Per germline, CDR1 KGHSH and CDR2 LQKENI. V lost 3 bases and J lost 9; bases outside the gene matches: 8.

The chain employs TRBV21-1 and TRBJ2-4; TRBD1, as called in the table, went unchecked against the DNA. TRBV21-1 is a listed pseudogene. The CDR3 contains 20 residues. This chain's CDR3 is CASSKAGDRGGFLAKNIQYF. Written as DNA, the CDR3 is TGTGCCAGCAGCAAAGCCGGGGACAGGGGAGGATTTTTAGCCAAAAACATTCAGTACTTC.

As concerns this clone: A junction boundary mismatches the germline segment, possibly from a read error. This specimen includes other DNA sequences encoding the same CDR3. The chain employs TRBV28 and TRBJ2-7; 8 bases are shared with TRBD1. The CDR3 loop spans 14 amino acids. Germline CDR1 reads MDHEN; CDR2 reads SYDVKM. The DNA of the CDR3 is TGTGCCAGCAGTACCGGGACAGGCCCATACGAACAGTACTTC. This sequence encodes CASSTGTGPYEQYF.

The chain carries TRBV5-3 and TRBJ1-5; possibly TRBD1 for D (6 bases). TRBV5-3 is noted as an ORF with a role that remains uncertain. Trimming shortened V by 8 bases and J by 6 bases, and 12 bases separated the two germline ends. The CDR3 extends over 12 amino acids. Written as DNA, the CDR3 is TGTGCCAGCAGTCAACAGGGTCAGCCCCAGCATTTT. Amino acid sequence: CASSQQGQPQHF.

The CDR3, as DNA: TGTGCCAGCAGCTCAGATTGGCTAGGCGGGACCCAGTACTTC. Translated, it gives CASSSDWLGGTQYF. The V call is TRBV7-2, the J call TRBJ2-5; D gene uncertain. The CDR3 sequence is 14 residues long. Germline-derived CDR1 and CDR2 are SGHTA and FQGNSA. V shed 4 bases and J shed 7 bases, with 16 bases lying between them.

This clone was seen once. The V call is TRBV27, the J call TRBJ1-6; D ambiguous. V was trimmed by 9 bases and J by 10 bases, leaving 16 bases between them. Germline CDR1 MNHEY, CDR2 SMNVEV (reference sequence). The CDR3 consists of 13 residues. The CDR3 region has the DNA TGTGCCAGTTCTGAGGGTCCGGGCTCACCCCTCCACTTT. Its protein product is CASSEGPGSPLHF.

V gene TRBV5-1 combines with J gene TRBJ2-7; maybe TRBD1 (6 bases). CDR1 is SGHRS and CDR2 is YFSETQ in the germline V gene. The CDR3 covers 13 residues. Trimming took 5 bases from V and 2 from J, leaving 11 bases between them. Here the CDR3 DNA reads TGCGCCAGCAGGAGGGACACCCCCTACGAGCAGTACTTC. It codes for CASRRDTPYEQYF.

The chain uses TRBV5-6 and TRBJ2-7; TRBD1 might be the D (6 bases). This CDR3 has 15 residues. V lost 5 bases and J lost 0, with 15 bases in between. CDR1 and CDR2 from the germline V gene are SGHDT and YYEEEE. The CDR3 sequence: CASRRRRTVSYEQYF. For the CDR3, the DNA is TGTGCCAGCAGACGGCGGCGGACAGTCTCCTACGAGCAGTACTTC.

The chain carries TRBV30 and TRBJ1-2; D gene uncertain. Trimming took 4 bases from V and 6 from J, leaving 18 bases between them. CDR1 and CDR2 from the germline V gene are GTSNPN and SVGIG (reference sequence). The CDR3 has 14 amino acids. In nucleotides, the CDR3 is TGTGCCTGGAACCCCACCTGGCCCGGGGATGGCTACACCTTC. Its protein product is CAWNPTWPGDGYTF.

CDR3 bases: TGCGCCAGCAGCTTGAGTCTGGGACAGGGGTGGGAGACCCAGTACTTC. This sequence encodes CASSLSLGQGWETQYF. The chain joins TRBV5-1 to TRBJ2-5, with TRBD1 matching over 10 bases. The CDR3 is made up of 16 amino acids. J gave up 5 bases and V 1 base, and 8 bases lay outside the gene matches. CDR1 is SGHRS and CDR2 is YFSETQ in the germline V gene.

The rearrangement uses TRBV5-1 and TRBJ1-4; 9 nucleotides match TRBD1. Losses at the gene ends were 2 bases for V and 10 bases for J; bases not matched to a gene: 9. This CDR3 region has 15 residues. CDR1 and CDR2 (germline): SGHRS, YFSETQ. CDR3 residues: CASSFTGGAAGKLFF. The CDR3 DNA is TGCGCCAGCAGCTTCACAGGGGGCGCCGCGGGAAAACTGTTTTTT.

The rearrangement joins TRBV18 to TRBJ2-2; possibly TRBD1 for D (5 bases). The CDR3 covers 16 residues. The germline V gene has CDR1 KGHSH and CDR2 LQKENI. Trimming stripped 3 bases from V and 0 bases from J, with 11 bases between. The CDR3 bases are TGTGCCAGCTCACCGGGGCTCCTCGCGAACACCGGGGAGCTGTTTTTT. This gives the protein CASSPGLLANTGELFF.

The chain links TRBV7-3 to TRBJ2-3, with 10 bases matching TRBD2. V lost 1 base to trimming and J lost 1 base; unmatched junction nucleotides: 5. The CDR3 spans 17 residues. CDR1 is SGHTA, CDR2 FQGTGA, per germline. CDR3 nucleotide sequence: TGTGCCAGCAGCTTAATGGGGCTAGCGGGGGGCACAGATACGCAGTATTTT. It encodes CASSLMGLAGGTDTQYF.

The sample holds one count of this clone. The chain employs TRBV7-2 and TRBJ1-4; D not resolved. Trimming removed 3 bases from V and 8 bases from J, with 13 bases in between. From germline, CDR1 is SGHTA and CDR2 FQGNSA. The CDR3 consists of 14 residues. CDR3 nucleotide sequence: TGTGCCAGCAGCTTCCGGGGAGGGAACGAAAAACTGTTTTTT. Protein: CASSFRGGNEKLFF.

The chain has TRBV28 and TRBJ1-1; D is unclear. In germline, CDR1 is MDHEN, CDR2 SYDVKM. The V gene lost 2 bases and the J gene lost 0 bases, with 10 bases spanning the gap. This CDR3 is 15 amino acids long. DNA of the CDR3: TGTGCCAGCAGTTTAGACCCTCTATTGAACACTGAAGCTTTCTTT. Its translation: CASSLDPLLNTEAFF.

Here the CDR3 reads CASSFSGGRTSNQPQHF. The DNA for the CDR3 is TGTGCCAGCAGCTTTTCAGGGGGCAGGACAAGCAATCAGCCCCAGCATTTT. This sequence joins TRBV7-8 and TRBJ1-5; TRBD1 matches 8 bases. Trimming cost V 3 bases and J 1 base; bases outside gene matches: 8. The CDR3 runs 17 residues. CDR1 is SGHVS, CDR2 FQNEAQ, per germline. Complete variable domain (other parts from reference TRBV7-8 and TRBJ1-5): GAGVSQSPRYKVAKRGQDVALRCDPISGHVSLFWYQQALGQGPEFLTYFQNEAQLDKSGLPSDRFFAERPEGSVSTLKIQRTQQEDSAVYLCASSFSGGRTSNQPQHFGDGTRLSIL.

The chain carries TRBV6-1 and TRBJ1-2; D is possibly TRBD1 (6 bases). The CDR3 is made up of 15 amino acids. Germline loops: CDR1 MNHNS, CDR2 SASEGT. V gave up 1 base and J gave up 4 bases, with 13 bases separating them. CDR3 coding DNA: TGTGCCAGCAGTGAAGGGGGGGGCAGGCTCTATGGCTACACCTTC. It translates to CASSEGGGRLYGYTF.

The chain links TRBV9 to TRBJ2-7; D remains ambiguous. Germline V lookup: CDR1 SGDLS, CDR2 YYNGEE. The V gene lost 2 bases and the J gene lost 4 bases, with 13 bases spanning the gap. This CDR3 spans 14 amino acids. CDR3 DNA: TGTGCCAGCAGCGTGGTAGTGAGTGAGTACGAGCAGTACTTC. Encoded protein: CASSVVVSEYEQYF.

The chain employs TRBV19 and TRBJ2-1; 13 nucleotides match TRBD2. The length of the CDR3 is 15 residues. In germline, CDR1 is LNHDA, CDR2 SQIVND (reference sequence). V gave up 5 bases and J gave up 8 bases; unmatched junction bases: 6. DNA of the CDR3: TGTGCCAGTAGTCCAGGACTAGCGGGGGCGGATGAGCAGTTCTTC. Amino acids: CASSPGLAGADEQFF. Full variable domain (rest looked up from reference TRBV19 and TRBJ2-1): DGGITQSPKYLFRKEGQNVTLSCEQNLNHDAMYWYRQDPGQGLRLIYYSQIVNDFQKGDIAEGYSVSREKKESFPLTVTSAQKNPTAFYLCASSPGLAGADEQFFGPGTRLTVL.

The J gene is TRBJ2-3, the V gene TRBV10-3; 10 nucleotides match TRBD1. J lost 5 bases, V lost 6 bases, and 5 bases had no gene match. The CDR3 length is 14 residues. CDR1 and CDR2 from the germline V gene are ENHRY and SYGVKD. The CDR3 nucleotides are TGTGCCATCAGCCCCCGGGACAGGGGAGATACGCAGTATTTT. This encodes CAISPRDRGDTQYF.

The rearrangement links TRBV28 to TRBJ1-1, with TRBD1 matching over 9 bases. The length of the CDR3 is 14 residues. The germline V gene has CDR1 MDHEN and CDR2 SYDVKM. The V and J ends lost 5 bases and 7 bases, in that order; junction bases with no gene match: 8. The CDR3 DNA sequence: TGTGCCAGCAGTCGGGGGACAGGGTATATTGAAGCTTTCTTT. Amino acid sequence: CASSRGTGYIEAFF.

CDR3 sequence: CASSHYNEQFF. The CDR3 DNA is TGTGCCAGCAGCCACTACAATGAGCAGTTCTTC. The V and J genes are TRBV7-9 and TRBJ2-1; D gene ambiguous. CDR1 is SEHNR and CDR2 is FQNEAQ in the germline V gene (reference sequence). The CDR3 contains 11 residues. V lost 5 bases and J lost 3, with 2 bases in between.

The rearrangement links TRBV19 to TRBJ1-5; the D gene is possibly TRBD1 (6 bases). Germline V CDR1 and CDR2: LNHDA, SQIVND (reference sequence). V was shortened by 4 bases and J by 1 base, with 11 bases between the two germline ends. This CDR3 has 15 amino acids. The CDR3 here is CASSNHRASNQPQHF. The CDR3 bases are TGTGCCAGTAGTAACCACAGGGCAAGCAATCAGCCCCAGCATTTT.

The chain links TRBV19 to TRBJ2-7; TRBD2 is a possible D gene (5 bases). The CDR3 extends over 14 amino acids. Trimming pared 5 bases from V and 0 bases from J, leaving 11 bases between. CDR1 and CDR2 from the germline V gene are LNHDA and SQIVND (reference sequence). CDR3 nucleotide sequence: TGTGCCAGTAGTCTCAGGACTTACTCCTACGAGCAGTACTTC. This gives the protein CASSLRTYSYEQYF. The variable domain in full, completed from reference TRBV19 and TRBJ2-7, reads DGGITQSPKYLFRKEGQNVTLSCEQNLNHDAMYWYRQDPGQGLRLIYYSQIVNDFQKGDIAEGYSVSREKKESFPLTVTSAQKNPTAFYLCASSLRTYSYEQYFGPGTRLTVT.

CDR3 loop: CASSVRQGLTEAFF. CDR3 nucleotide sequence: TGTGCCAGCAGTGTTCGACAGGGTCTCACTGAAGCTTTCTTT. The chain recombines TRBV6-1 with TRBJ1-1; the match to TRBD1 covers 7 bases. The length of the CDR3 is 14 residues. V trimming: 4 bases; J trimming: 4 bases; junction bases outside the gene matches: 6. Germline CDR1 and CDR2: MNHNS and SASEGT.

This clone turned up a few times. The V call is TRBV6-5, the J call TRBJ1-2; D not certain. Germline V gives CDR1 MNHEY, CDR2 SVGAGI. This CDR3 is built from 13 residues. Trimming took off 1 base at V and 5 bases at J, with 8 bases between the two ends. CDR3 loop: CASSYFEGYGYTF. Written as DNA, the CDR3 is TGTGCCAGCAGTTACTTCGAAGGGTATGGCTACACCTTC.

J is TRBJ2-5 and V is TRBV6-5, with 8 bases fitting TRBD2. Germline V gene sequence: CDR1 MNHEY, CDR2 SVGAGI. V shed 6 bases, J shed 1 base, and the junction held 7 bases outside the gene matches. This CDR3 is built from 15 residues. The CDR3 DNA is TGTGCCAGCAGACAGCCGGGACTAGGCCAAGAGACCCAGTACTTC. It codes for CASRQPGLGQETQYF.